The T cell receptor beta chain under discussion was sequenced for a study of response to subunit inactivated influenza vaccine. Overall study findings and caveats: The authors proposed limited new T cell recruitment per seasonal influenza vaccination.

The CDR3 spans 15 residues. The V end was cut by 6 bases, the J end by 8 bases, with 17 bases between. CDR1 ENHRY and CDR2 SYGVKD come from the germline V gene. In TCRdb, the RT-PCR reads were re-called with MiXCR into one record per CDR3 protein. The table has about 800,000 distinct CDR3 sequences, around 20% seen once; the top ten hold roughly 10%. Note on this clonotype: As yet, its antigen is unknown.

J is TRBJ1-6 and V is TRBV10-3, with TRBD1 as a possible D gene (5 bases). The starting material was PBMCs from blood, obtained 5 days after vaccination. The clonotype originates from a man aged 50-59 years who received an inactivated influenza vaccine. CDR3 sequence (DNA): TGTGCCATCAGCGAAGAGCGGTTACAGGATTCACCCCTCCACTTT. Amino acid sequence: CAISEERLQDSPLHF.